The 21 T cell receptor beta chains below were found in one sample sequenced in a study of response to subunit inactivated influenza vaccine. MiXCR, applied by TCRdb to the RT-PCR reads, yields one record per CDR3 protein. The sample carries 400,000 to 650,000 distinct CDR3 sequences, around 7.9% recorded once. The sample consisted of PBMCs from blood, taken less than 25 months after vaccination. These receptors came from a man aged 45 to 75 who received an inactivated influenza vaccine.

This clonotype was seen at least ten times. The chain couples TRBV6-2 or TRBV6-3 to TRBJ2-2; D not certain. The CDR3 spans 12 residues. V shed 7 bases and J shed 0 bases, with 3 bases lying between them. Germline V gives CDR1 MNHEY, CDR2 SVGEGT. The CDR3 is CASTPNTGELFF. The DNA for the CDR3 is TGTGCCAGCACCCCGAACACCGGGGAGCTGTTTTTT.

This clonotype was recorded a few times. The chain is built from TRBV3-1 and TRBJ2-6; 7 bases fit TRBD1. Germline CDR1 LGHDT, CDR2 YNNKEL (reference sequence). J was trimmed by 2 bases and V by 6 bases; bases with no gene match: 4. This CDR3 spans 15 amino acids. Here the CDR3 reads CASRHTGAGANVLTF. The DNA for the CDR3 is TGTGCCAGCAGGCATACAGGGGCTGGGGCCAACGTCCTGACTTTC.

The chain recombines TRBV5-5 with TRBJ2-1; D not resolved. This CDR3 is 14 amino acids long. Trimming pared 4 bases from V and 3 bases from J, leaving 11 bases between. Germline CDR1 and CDR2: SGHKS and YYEKEE (reference sequence). CDR3 amino acids: CASSPELLYNEQFF. CDR3 DNA: TGTGCCAGCAGCCCTGAGCTGCTCTACAATGAGCAGTTCTTC.

This clonotype was found many times. The V and J genes are TRBV28 and TRBJ2-1; perhaps TRBD1 as D (5 bases). This CDR3 spans 12 amino acids. In germline, CDR1 is MDHEN, CDR2 SYDVKM. Trimming pared 7 bases from V and 10 bases from J, leaving 14 bases between. Here the CDR3 DNA reads TGTGCCAGCACGATGAGGCCAGGGGAGCAGTTCTTC. Translated: CASTMRPGEQFF.

The chain recombines TRBV20-1 with TRBJ2-1, with D possibly matching TRBD2 (5 bases). Trimming left V 7 bases short and J 0 bases short, with 22 bases between. The CDR3 runs 17 residues. The germline V gene has CDR1 DFQATT and CDR2 SNEGSKA (reference sequence). The CDR3 sequence is CSVATLAGLSSYNEQFF. Here the CDR3 DNA reads TGCAGTGTCGCCACCCTGGCGGGCCTGAGCTCCTACAATGAGCAGTTCTTC.

At least ten counts were recorded for this clonotype. V is TRBV18 and J is TRBJ2-2; maybe TRBD2 (6 bases). Germline V gene lookup returns CDR1 KGHSH and CDR2 LQKENI. The CDR3 contains 16 residues. Trimming left V 4 bases short and J 1 base short, with 13 bases between. CDR3 nucleotides: TGTGCCAGCTCACGAAATGGAGGGGAGAACACCGGGGAGCTGTTTTTT. Translation: CASSRNGGENTGELFF.

This clonotype was recorded at least ten times. The V and J genes are TRBV20-1 and TRBJ2-3; TRBD2 matches 7 bases. CDR3 length: 12 residues. V gave up 0 bases and J gave up 10 bases; unmatched junction bases: 4. Germline assignment: CDR1 DFQATT and CDR2 SNEGSKA (reference sequence). The CDR3 DNA is TGCAGTGCTAGAGAGACTAGCCAGGCGCAGTATTTT. This sequence encodes CSARETSQAQYF.

This clonotype was found many times. The chain combines TRBV7-9 with TRBJ2-7; D is possibly TRBD2 (5 bases). The germline V gene has CDR1 SEHNR and CDR2 FQNEAQ (reference sequence). The CDR3 consists of 16 residues. The V end lost 5 bases, the J end lost 4 bases, and 21 bases lay between the germline ends. The CDR3 nucleotides read TGTGCCAGCAGCCCCAGGACGGACCGTGGGGAGTACGAGCAGTACTTC. This sequence encodes CASSPRTDRGEYEQYF.

This clonotype was seen only a few times. The chain couples TRBV29-1 to TRBJ2-5, with TRBD2 matching 7 bases. This CDR3 has 14 amino acids. V lost 4 bases, J lost 5 bases, and 10 bases stayed unmatched. CDR1 and CDR2 (germline): SQVTM, ANQGSEA. The CDR3 DNA is TGCAGCGTTGCCCCCGGGGGGTCGGTTGAGACCCAGTACTTC. It yields the protein CSVAPGGSVETQYF.

Ten or more counts support this clonotype. The V call is TRBV9, the J call TRBJ2-3; a possible D gene is TRBD2 (5 bases). Germline CDR1 is SGDLS and CDR2 is YYNGEE. The CDR3 is 16 amino acids. V lost 0 bases and J lost 0, with 11 bases in between. CDR3 protein: CASSVGSRTSTDTQYF. The CDR3 region has the DNA TGTGCCAGCAGCGTAGGCTCGCGGACTAGCACAGATACGCAGTATTTT. The full variable domain, completed using reference TRBV9 and TRBJ2-3, is DSGVTQTPKHLITATGQRVTLRCSPRSGDLSVYWYQQSLDQGLQFLIQYYNGEERAKGNILERFSAQQFPDLHSELNLSSLELGDSALYFCASSVGSRTSTDTQYFGPGTRLTVL.

This clonotype has only a few counts. This rearrangement joins TRBV11-1 to TRBJ1-1; 9 nucleotides line up with TRBD1. CDR1 SGHAT and CDR2 FQDESV come from the germline V gene (reference sequence). J lost 1 base, V lost 5 bases, and 17 bases had no gene match. The CDR3 contains 19 residues. For the CDR3, the DNA is TGTGCCAGCAGCCCATTCTCTTCTGGACAGGGGAAGAGGAACACTGAAGCTTTCTTT. It yields the protein CASSPFSSGQGKRNTEAFF.

Regarding this clonotype: This may stem from a read error, because a much larger clone lies one nucleotide away. The chain has TRBV15 and TRBJ1-1; D not certain. Trimming pared 6 bases from V and 1 base from J, leaving 3 bases between. This CDR3 comprises 11 residues. Germline CDR1 LNHNV, CDR2 YYDKDF (reference sequence). DNA for the CDR3: TGTGCCACCAGTAAGAACACTGAAGCTTTCTTT. As protein: CATSKNTEAFF.

At least ten counts were recorded for this clonotype. At one end, the junction sequence differs from germline, possibly due to a read error. The chain employs TRBV5-1 and TRBJ2-5; TRBD1 matches 8 bases. The CDR3 has 14 residues. CDR1 and CDR2 (germline): SGHRS, YFSETQ. CDR3 sequence reads: CASSFGQGGETQYF. The DNA for the CDR3 is TGTGCCAGCAGTTTTGGACAGGGAGGAGAGACCCAGTACTTC.

This clonotype has only a few counts. This chain uses TRBV4-2 with TRBJ2-3, with 13 bases lining up with TRBD2. V trimming: 1 base; J trimming: 2 bases; junction bases outside the gene matches: 6. Germline V gene lookup returns CDR1 LGHNA and CDR2 YNFKEQ. The CDR3 contains 18 residues. In DNA, the CDR3 is TGTGCCAGCAGCCAAGTCCCGGGACTAGCGGGGCACACAGATACGCAGTATTTT. It codes for CASSQVPGLAGHTDTQYF.

The sample holds many counts of this clonotype. This rearrangement joins TRBV14 to TRBJ1-1, with a possible D match to TRBD1 (6 bases). Germline V gene lookup returns CDR1 SGHDN and CDR2 FVKESK. V lost 4 bases and J lost 4, with 13 bases in between. This CDR3 is built from 14 residues. CDR3 region: CASSLSRGVTEAFF. In nucleotides, the CDR3 is TGTGCCAGCAGCCTCAGCAGGGGTGTCACTGAAGCTTTCTTT.

The chain recombines TRBV28 with TRBJ2-5; weak D call: TRBD1 (6 bases). CDR1 and CDR2 (germline): MDHEN, SYDVKM. The CDR3 is 16 amino acids. V was pared by 2 bases and J by 6 bases, with 19 bases between. The CDR3 sequence: CASSLPLQGTSQTQYF. The DNA of the CDR3 is TGTGCCAGCAGTTTACCCCTACAGGGAACCTCCCAGACCCAGTACTTC.

This clonotype has only a few counts. This rearrangement joins TRBV12-3 or TRBV12-4 to TRBJ1-1, with D possibly being TRBD1 (5 bases). V gave up 7 bases and J gave up 1 base, with 16 bases separating them. The CDR3 contains 15 residues. The CDR3 loop is CASTLQGIGNTEAFF. DNA of the CDR3: TGTGCCAGCACCCTCCAGGGCATCGGGAACACTGAAGCTTTCTTT.

The sample holds a few counts of this clonotype. The chain employs TRBV5-1 and TRBJ2-4, with D perhaps TRBD2 (6 bases). This CDR3 is 13 amino acids long. V lost 6 bases and J lost 5, with 12 bases in between. The germline V gene has CDR1 SGHRS and CDR2 YFSETQ. CDR3 bases: TGCGCCAGCACCCGTGGAGGGGAAAACATTCAGTACTTC. Encoded protein: CASTRGGENIQYF. The full variable domain, with the rest looked up from reference TRBV5-1 and TRBJ2-4, is KAGVTQTPRYLIKTRGQQVTLSCSPISGHRSVSWYQQTPGQGLQFLFEYFSETQRNKGNFPGRFSGRQFSNSRSEMNVSTLELGDSALYLCASTRGGENIQYFGAGTRLSVL.

This clonotype was detected only a few times. This sequence joins TRBV7-9 and TRBJ2-7, with TRBD1 as a possible D gene (6 bases). Germline V gene data show CDR1 as SEHNR and CDR2 as FQNEAQ (reference sequence). V was trimmed by 4 bases and J by 4 bases, leaving 23 bases between them. The CDR3 is made up of 17 amino acids. CDR3 sequence (DNA): TGTGCCAGCAGCTCTTCAGACGCAGGGGAGAAAGTTTACGAGCAGTACTTC. Encoded protein: CASSSSDAGEKVYEQYF.

The sample holds a few counts of this clonotype. The rearrangement joins TRBV28 to TRBJ2-1; 14 nucleotides match TRBD2. This CDR3 spans 19 amino acids. Looked up from germline, CDR1 is MDHEN and CDR2 is SYDVKM. V shed 6 bases and J 1 base; nucleotides not matched to a gene: 11. The CDR3 bases are TGTGCCAGCAGCCCTCTGGGACTAGCGGGAGATAGATCCTACAATGAGCAGTTCTTC. Its translation is CASSPLGLAGDRSYNEQFF.

With respect to this clonotype: One end of the junction does not line up with germline, which may come from a read error. The rearrangement joins TRBV28 to TRBJ2-7; no firm D call. This CDR3 has 13 amino acids. The germline gives CDR1 MDHEN, CDR2 SYDVKM. The CDR3 sequence is CASSLAVLTRASF. As DNA, the CDR3 is TGTGCCAGCAGTTTAGCGGTTTTGACACGAGCGAGCTTC.